The sequence of this T cell receptor (beta chain) was determined in a study of control samples from healthy donors and cancer patients. In germline, CDR1 is SGHAT, CDR2 FQNNGV. Trimming removed 5 bases from V and 5 bases from J; junction bases left unmatched: 7. The CDR3 consists of 14 residues. Method: immunoSEQ multiplex PCR; TCRdb's copy keeps in-frame clones and lacks some. The sample records around 130,000 clones, about 88% being singletons. The chain is built from TRBV11-2 and TRBJ1-1, with 8 bases aligning to TRBD1. Sequencing was performed on blood. The sequence came from a man aged 50 or older in good health. Here the CDR3 reads CASSMDRVETEAFF. CDR3 coding DNA: TGTGCCAGCAGCATGGACAGGGTAGAGACTGAAGCTTTCTTT.